This T cell receptor (beta chain) was profiled in a study of CD8 T cells in ankylosing spondylitis (TCRdb year 2017). In terms of the full investigation: The study profiled T cell receptor beta repertoires in healthy donors and ankylosing spondylitis patients to find disease-linked TCR variants. Samples of peripheral blood were taken, and for ankylosing spondylitis patients, synovial fluid was collected as well. The full study cohort was made up of about 25 ankylosing spondylitis patients and approximately 100 healthy donors.

V and J lose 1 base and 11 bases, and a span of 8 bases separates them. Its CDR3 holds 11 amino acids, cysteine through phenylalanine. Only the CDR3 DNA is retained, 33 bases long and in frame from the first base. Sequencing used an Illumina HiSeq 2500. Quantitative 5'-RACE with molecular barcodes was used to prepare TCR beta libraries. Per the authors' processing: A new computational method, built on a probabilistic model of VDJ rearrangement, was used to identify disease-linked TCR variants. TCRdb reprocessing: public reads trimmed at Q25 with fastp, clones called with MiXCR, in-frame beta chains kept. Rows matching on CDR3 protein sequence are summarized as one entry with the most common DNA and genes. These V and J calls derive from TCRdb rather than the authors' analysis. In all, the sample holds about 130,000 distinct CDR3 sequences, and approximately 7.3% of those were seen once. Around an eighth of the sample rests with the top ten.

This clonotype was recorded at least ten times. The antigen this receptor binds is unknown. No clone much larger than this one lies a single base away; base qualities are absent. Overall study outcomes, separate from this receptor: In peripheral blood, the disease-linked clones were found at relatively low frequencies and had a CD8+ phenotype. According to the report, matched synovial fluid samples from ankylosing spondylitis patients were significantly enriched for the disease-linked clones. Some motif variants had previously been reported in the synovial fluid and blood of reactive arthritis patients, which suggests shared mechanisms of disease initiation. A TCR beta motif of seven or eight highly homologous amino acid variants appeared characteristic of blood from ankylosing spondylitis patients.

This receptor was identified in a female donor with ankylosing spondylitis or in good health (not recorded which). The chain couples TRBV12-3 or TRBV12-4 to TRBJ1-1; the D gene lacks a confident call. Sequencing was performed on blood, either unsorted or a sorted T cell fraction (not recorded which). The nucleotide sequence reads as follows: TGTGCCAGCAGTTTAGGGGCTGGCGCTTTCTTT. Its translation is CASSLGAGAFF.